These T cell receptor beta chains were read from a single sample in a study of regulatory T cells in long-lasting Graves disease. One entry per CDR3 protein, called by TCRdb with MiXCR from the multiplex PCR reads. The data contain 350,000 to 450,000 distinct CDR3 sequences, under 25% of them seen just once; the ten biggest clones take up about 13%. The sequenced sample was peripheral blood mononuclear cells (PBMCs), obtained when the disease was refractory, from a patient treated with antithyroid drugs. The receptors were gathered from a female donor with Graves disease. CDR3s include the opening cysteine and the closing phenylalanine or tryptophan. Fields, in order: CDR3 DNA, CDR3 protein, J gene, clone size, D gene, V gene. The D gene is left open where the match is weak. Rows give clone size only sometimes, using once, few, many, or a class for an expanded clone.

TGTGCCAGCAGTAATCGCCGGGACAGGGTTTATGGCTACACCTTC | CASSNRRDRVYGYTF | TRBJ1-2 | NA | TRBD1 | TRBV28
TGTGCCAGTAGTGCGAGCCGGGACAGTAGCAATCAGCCCCAGCATTTT | CASSASRDSSNQPQHF | TRBJ1-5 | few | TRBD1 | TRBV19
TGCAGCGCCGGGGCCCGAGGTGGGAACACTGAAGCTTTCTTT | CSAGARGGNTEAFF | TRBJ1-1 | NA | NA | TRBV29-1
TGTGCCAGCTCAATTGGACCCGGGTACGAGCAGTACTTC | CASSIGPGYEQYF | TRBJ2-7 | many | NA | TRBV19
TGCGCCAGCAGCCTGGTCGGCGGGAACACCGGGGAGCTGTTTTTT | CASSLVGGNTGELFF | TRBJ2-2 | many | NA | TRBV5-1
TGCGCCAGCAGCTGGGGCCCGGCGAGTTCTGGGGCCAACGTCCTGACTTTC | CASSWGPASSGANVLTF | TRBJ2-6 | few | NA | TRBV5-1
TGCAGTGCCGACAGGGGGATCGCCGAGCAGTACTTC | CSADRGIAEQYF | TRBJ2-7 | NA | TRBD1 | TRBV20-1
TGTGCCAGCAGCCAAAGTTGGTCAACATTAGACGAGCAGTACTTC | CASSQSWSTLDEQYF | TRBJ2-7 | NA | NA | TRBV14
TGTGCCACCAGCAGAGATCTCGGGGGCGAGGAGCCCCAGCATTTT | CATSRDLGGEEPQHF | TRBJ1-5 | many | NA | TRBV15
TGTGCCAGCAGTTTAGAAATACAGTTCTCTGGAAACACCATATATTTT | CASSLEIQFSGNTIYF | TRBJ1-3 | many | NA | TRBV28
TGCAGCGTATGGGGCGGACAGGGGCATCACGAGCAGTACTTC | CSVWGGQGHHEQYF | TRBJ2-7 | NA | TRBD1 | TRBV29-1
TGTGCCAGCAGTCTCCGGGGGGTTCTCTACGAGCAGTACTTC | CASSLRGVLYEQYF | TRBJ2-7 | few | TRBD2 | TRBV27
TGTGCCAGCGGGGGGAACACCGGGTCCTCCGGGGAGCTGTTTTTT | CASGGNTGSSGELFF | TRBJ2-2 | NA | NA | TRBV6-4
TGTGCCAGCAGCGCCGGGACTAGTGGGTTACTCGAGACCCAGTACTTC | CASSAGTSGLLETQYF | TRBJ2-5 | many | TRBD2 | TRBV2
TGTGCCAGCAGCTGGGACAGGGGGAACACCGGGGAGCTGTTTTTT | CASSWDRGNTGELFF | TRBJ2-2 | many | TRBD1 | TRBV28
TGTGCCAGCAGTTCCGGGACAGGGGGACGGACTGAAGCTTTCTTT | CASSSGTGGRTEAFF | TRBJ1-1 | many | TRBD1 | TRBV27
TGCGCCAGCAGCTTGGGGCCAGGGACAGGGCACACCGGGGAGCTGTTTTTT | CASSLGPGTGHTGELFF | TRBJ2-2 | NA | TRBD1 | TRBV5-1
TGTGCCAGCAGCTTAGTGGACCCGGGGGAGACCCAGTACTTC | CASSLVDPGETQYF | TRBJ2-5 | many | NA | TRBV7-8
TGCAGTGCCGAGAAGCCTAGCGGTTCCCACGAGCAGTACTTC | CSAEKPSGSHEQYF | TRBJ2-7 | few | TRBD2 | TRBV20-1
TGCGCCAGCAGCCTCGGGACAGAGCAGAACTATGGCTACACCTTC | CASSLGTEQNYGYTF | TRBJ1-2 | few | TRBD1 | TRBV4-1
TGCAGTGCTAGAGATGGAGGGACAGACAACACTGAAGCTTTCTTT | CSARDGGTDNTEAFF | TRBJ1-1 | many | TRBD1 | TRBV20-1
TGTGCCTGGAACTGGGACAGGGAAGACCTGACTTTC | CAWNWDREDLTF | TRBJ2-6 | NA | TRBD1 | TRBV30
TGCAGCGCTGCGGGGACTAGCGGGAGGGCCGTCCTTAGCACAGATACGCAGTATTTT | CSAAGTSGRAVLSTDTQYF | TRBJ2-3 | once | TRBD2 | TRBV29-1
TGTGCCAGTAGTATTGCGGGACCTGGGGCCAACGTCCTGACTTTC | CASSIAGPGANVLTF | TRBJ2-6 | many | NA | TRBV19
TGCAGCGTTCGACAGTTACACACTGAAGCTTTCTTT | CSVRQLHTEAFF | TRBJ1-1 | few | NA | TRBV29-1
TGCAGTGCTCCGGACAGGGATGTCGAAAAACTGTTTTTT | CSAPDRDVEKLFF | TRBJ1-4 | NA | TRBD1 | TRBV20-1
TGTGCCAGCAGCTTGGACAGGGTCAACGAGCAGTACTTC | CASSLDRVNEQYF | TRBJ2-7 | few | TRBD1 | TRBV7-9
TGTGCCAGCAGCGTTGGGGTTTACGCTGAAGCTTTCTTT | CASSVGVYAEAFF | TRBJ1-1 | NA | NA | TRBV9
TGCGCCAGCAGCGGGGGGACAGTCTCTGGAAACACCATATATTTT | CASSGGTVSGNTIYF | TRBJ1-3 | NA | TRBD1 | TRBV5-1
TGTGCCAGCAGCCTAGGGGCCATCCAAGAGACCCAGTACTTC | CASSLGAIQETQYF | TRBJ2-5 | many | NA | TRBV11-2
TGTGCCAGCAGCTTAGAATTCGAGCAGTACTTC | CASSLEFEQYF | TRBJ2-7 | NA | NA | TRBV7-9
TGTGCCACCAGGACAGGGGGCCTATACGAGCAGTACTTC | CATRTGGLYEQYF | TRBJ2-7 | many | TRBD1 | TRBV6-1
TGTGCCAGCTCACCAGCGACAGGGCCTGGAAACACCATATATTTT | CASSPATGPGNTIYF | TRBJ1-3 | NA | TRBD1 | TRBV18
TGTGCCAGCAGTTACTTGGGTTGGAACGAGCAGTACTTC | CASSYLGWNEQYF | TRBJ2-7 | many | NA | TRBV6-2/TRBV6-3
TGTGCCAGCAGTTTAGCCGGGCCGGGGGGCACTGAAGCTTTCTTT | CASSLAGPGGTEAFF | TRBJ1-1 | many | NA | TRBV12-3/TRBV12-4